The rows below give T cell receptor beta chains drawn from one sample of a study of prognosis after radiotherapy for stage I lung cancer. MiXCR, applied by TCRdb to the multiplex PCR reads, yields one record per CDR3 protein. The sample has 30,000 to 40,000 distinct CDR3 sequences; 30% to 35% are singletons. The sequencing here drew on PBMCs, taken before or after stereotactic body radiation therapy (not recorded which). Receptors were obtained from a donor aged 50 or older with non-small cell lung cancer. CDR3s include the opening cysteine and the closing phenylalanine or tryptophan. The D gene is left open where the match is weak. Part of the rows lack a size; the others show once, few, many or a class for expanded clones.

size | J | V | D | DNA | CDR3
many | TRBJ1-2 | TRBV7-9 | NA | TGTGCCAGCAGCTTAGGGGGAGCCTTCGGCTACACCTTC | CASSLGGAFGYTF
many | TRBJ2-7 | TRBV5-1 | TRBD2 | TGCGCCAGCAGCTTGGTGTCTAGCGGGGGTAGCTACGAGCAGTACTTC | CASSLVSSGGSYEQYF
many | TRBJ1-1 | TRBV20-1 | NA | TGCAGTGCTAGAGTAACTACGGGGGGCACTGAAGCTTTCTTT | CSARVTTGGTEAFF
NA | TRBJ2-1 | TRBV11-2 | TRBD2 | TGTGCCAGCAGCTCAGGAGCGGGGGGGGGGAATGAGCAGTTCTTC | CASSSGAGGGNEQFF
NA | TRBJ1-5 | TRBV6-2/TRBV6-3 | NA | TGTGCCAGCAGACCCGTAGGGGGGCAGCCCCAGCATTTT | CASRPVGGQPQHF
many | TRBJ2-1 | TRBV7-3 | NA | TGTGCCAGCAGCACCTCCCGGGACAATGAGCAGTTCTTC | CASSTSRDNEQFF
NA | TRBJ2-2 | TRBV6-9 | TRBD1 | TGTGCCAGCAGTTACCGCTCCGTGACAGGGCACACCGGGGAGCTGTTTTTT | CASSYRSVTGHTGELFF
NA | TRBJ1-3 | TRBV7-3 | NA | TGTGCCAGCAGCTTGGGACCTCTGGGGACTGGAAACACCATATATTTT | CASSLGPLGTGNTIYF
NA | TRBJ1-3 | TRBV6-5 | NA | TGTGCCAGCAGTTACGGGAGCATCGTCGGAAACACCATATATTTT | CASSYGSIVGNTIYF
many | TRBJ1-4 | TRBV19 | NA | TGTGCCAGTAGGGCCGGGACCGCAACTAATGAAAAACTGTTTTTT | CASRAGTATNEKLFF
NA | TRBJ2-1 | TRBV6-2/TRBV6-3 | TRBD2 | TGTGCCAGCAGTCTCACTCGGACTAGCGGGCATCGACCCCTCAATGAGCAGTTCTTC | CASSLTRTSGHRPLNEQFF
many | TRBJ2-1 | TRBV6-2/TRBV6-3 | NA | TGTGCCAGCAGTGAATACACCTACAATGAGCAGTTCTTC | CASSEYTYNEQFF
many | TRBJ2-1 | TRBV7-9 | NA | TGTGCCAGCAGCACCGACAGCGAGCAGTTCTTC | CASSTDSEQFF
few | TRBJ1-3 | TRBV6-1 | TRBD1 | TGTGCCAGCACCCCAGGGACAGGGAGCGGAAACACCATATATTTT | CASTPGTGSGNTIYF
many | TRBJ1-3 | TRBV5-1 | NA | TGCGCCAGCAGAGGGTCAGGGAACACCATATATTTT | CASRGSGNTIYF
many | TRBJ2-6 | TRBV5-6 | NA | TGTGCCAGCAGCTTGGGGGGTTTCTGGGGCTCTGGGGCCAACGTCCTGACTTTC | CASSLGGFWGSGANVLTF
many | TRBJ1-4 | TRBV19 | NA | TGTGCCAGTAGTCCCAATCCGGGGAACCCTGAAAAACTGTTTTTT | CASSPNPGNPEKLFF
NA | TRBJ1-2 | TRBV20-1 | TRBD1 | TGCAGTGCTGGCTCGGGACAGGGGGCAGGCAACTATGGCTACACCTTC | CSAGSGQGAGNYGYTF
many | TRBJ1-2 | TRBV20-1 | NA | TGCAGTGCTATCTCGGGGGGAGCTAACTATGGCTACACCTTC | CSAISGGANYGYTF
NA | TRBJ2-3 | TRBV19 | TRBD2 | TGTGCCAGTACCAGCGGGGGGGCCCCCACAGATACGCAGTATTTT | CASTSGGAPTDTQYF
many | TRBJ2-1 | TRBV5-8 | TRBD1 | TGTGCCAGCAGCTTGGGAGGGGGCGGACCGGAGGAGCAGTTCTTC | CASSLGGGGPEEQFF
many | TRBJ1-4 | TRBV4-2 | NA | TGTGCCAGCAGCCAAGATCCTTATGCAACTAATGAAAAACTGTTTTTT | CASSQDPYATNEKLFF